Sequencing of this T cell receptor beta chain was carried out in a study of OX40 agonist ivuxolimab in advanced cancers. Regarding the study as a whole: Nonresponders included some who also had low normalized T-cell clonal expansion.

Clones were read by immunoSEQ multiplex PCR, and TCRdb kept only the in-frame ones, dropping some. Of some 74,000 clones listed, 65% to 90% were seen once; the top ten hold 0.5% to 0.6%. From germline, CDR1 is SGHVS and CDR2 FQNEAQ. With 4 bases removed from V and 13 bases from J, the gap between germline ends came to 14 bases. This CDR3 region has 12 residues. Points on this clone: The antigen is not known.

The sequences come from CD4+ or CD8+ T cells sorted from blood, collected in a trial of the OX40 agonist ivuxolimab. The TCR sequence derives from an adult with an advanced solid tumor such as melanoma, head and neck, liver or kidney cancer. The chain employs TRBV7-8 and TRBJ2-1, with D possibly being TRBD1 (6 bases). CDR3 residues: CASSSRDTQQFF. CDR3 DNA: TGTGCCAGCAGCTCCCGGGACACCCAACAGTTCTTC.